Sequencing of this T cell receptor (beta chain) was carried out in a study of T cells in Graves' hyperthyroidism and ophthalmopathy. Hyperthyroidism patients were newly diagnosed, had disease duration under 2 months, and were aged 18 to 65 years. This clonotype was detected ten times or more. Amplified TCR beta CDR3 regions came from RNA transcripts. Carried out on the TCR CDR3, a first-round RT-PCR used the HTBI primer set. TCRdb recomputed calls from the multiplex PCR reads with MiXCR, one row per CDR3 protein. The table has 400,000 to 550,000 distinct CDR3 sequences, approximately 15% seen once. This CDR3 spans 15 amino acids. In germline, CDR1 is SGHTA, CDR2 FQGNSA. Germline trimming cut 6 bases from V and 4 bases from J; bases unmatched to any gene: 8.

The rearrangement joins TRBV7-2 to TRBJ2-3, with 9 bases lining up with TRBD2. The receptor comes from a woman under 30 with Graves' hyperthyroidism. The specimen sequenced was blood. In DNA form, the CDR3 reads TGTGCCAGCAGAGCCCAGAGCGGGAGGCCAGATACGCAGTATTTT. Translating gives CASRAQSGRPDTQYF. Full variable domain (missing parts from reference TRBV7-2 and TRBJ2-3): GAGVSQSPSNKVTEKGKDVELRCDPISGHTALYWYRQSLGQGLEFLIYFQGNSAPDKSGLPSDRFSAERTGGSVSTLTIQRTQQEDSAVYLCASRAQSGRPDTQYFGPGTRLTVL.